This T cell receptor beta chain was recovered during a study of T cell changes during pregnancy in multiple sclerosis (dated by TCRdb to the late 2010s). For the study in its entirety: The study looked at changes in the T cell repertoire across pregnancy in women with multiple sclerosis.

Worth noting for this clone: Its antigen remains undetermined. No much larger clone exists at a distance of one base, and base qualities are not known.

The protocol used for the library was the immunoSEQ multiplex PCR assay. TCRdb retrieved this table from immuneACCESS and kept in-frame rearrangements only. Not all clones are present; in checked studies, unresolved V genes account for under half, and no reason is known for the remainder. For this sample the table gives about 130,000 clones, of which about 95% were detected only once. About 0.42% of the sample lies in the top ten. The sample in question was peripheral blood, obtained after pregnancy. The sequence was collected from a female donor with multiple sclerosis, enrolled in a pregnancy study.

The CDR3 here reads CASSQVGGGNLNYEQYF. At the DNA level, the sequence is TGTGCCAGCAGCCAAGTGGGAGGCGGGAACCTGAACTACGAGCAGTACTTC. This receptor chain uses TRBV14 and TRBJ2-7, with a tentative D gene TRBD2 over 6 matching bases. According to the germline V gene, CDR1 reads SGHDN and CDR2 reads FVKESK. The CDR3 covers 17 residues, taking in both the cysteine and the phenylalanine. The only DNA kept is the CDR3, 51 bases in frame from the first base. Relative to germline, V is 1 base shorter and J is 3 bases shorter, with 19 bases between their ends. With the portions outside the CDR3 filled from the reference TRBV14 and TRBJ2-7 genes, the complete variable region becomes EAGVTQFPSHSVIEKGQTVTLRCDPISGHDNLYWYRRVMGKEIKFLLHFVKESKQDESGMPNNRFLAERTGGTYSTLKVQPAELEDSGVYFCASSQVGGGNLNYEQYFGPGTRLTVT.